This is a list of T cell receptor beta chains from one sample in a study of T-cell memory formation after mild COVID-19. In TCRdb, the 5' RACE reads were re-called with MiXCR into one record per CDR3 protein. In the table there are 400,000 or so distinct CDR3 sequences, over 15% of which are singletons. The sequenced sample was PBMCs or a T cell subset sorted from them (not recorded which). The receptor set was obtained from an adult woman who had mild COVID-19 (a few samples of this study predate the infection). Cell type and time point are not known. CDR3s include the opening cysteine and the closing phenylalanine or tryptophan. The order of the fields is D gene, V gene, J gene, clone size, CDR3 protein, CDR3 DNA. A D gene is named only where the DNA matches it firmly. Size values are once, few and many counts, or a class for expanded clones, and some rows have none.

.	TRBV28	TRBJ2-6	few	CASGRPNVLTF	TGTGCCAGCGGGCGCCCCAACGTCCTGACTTTC
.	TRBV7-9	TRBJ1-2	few	CASRTRWGYGYTF	TGTGCCAGCAGGACGCGGTGGGGCTATGGCTACACCTTC
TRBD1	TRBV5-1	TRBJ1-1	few	CASSDRTGGASDEAFF	TGCGCCAGCAGCGATAGGACAGGGGGAGCGTCGGATGAAGCTTTCTTT
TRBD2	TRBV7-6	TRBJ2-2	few	CASSTGLVGNTGELFF	TGTGCCAGCAGCACGGGACTAGTAGGGAACACCGGGGAGCTGTTTTTT
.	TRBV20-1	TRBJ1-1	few	CSARDFGGGAEAFF	TGCAGTGCTAGAGATTTCGGGGGAGGGGCTGAAGCTTTCTTT
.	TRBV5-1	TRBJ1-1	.	CASSPAVVMNTEAFF	TGCGCCAGCAGCCCGGCCGTCGTTATGAACACTGAAGCTTTCTTT
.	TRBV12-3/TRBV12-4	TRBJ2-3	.	CASSPLRTTQYF	TGTGCCAGCAGCCCCCTTAGGACTACGCAGTATTTT
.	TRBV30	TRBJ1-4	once	CDHFRDTGEKLFF	TGTGACCACTTCCGGGACACGGGTGAAAAACTGTTTTTT
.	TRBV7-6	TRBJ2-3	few	CASSLGVGRGPSDTQYF	TGTGCCAGCAGCTTAGGCGTGGGACGAGGCCCTTCAGATACGCAGTATTTT
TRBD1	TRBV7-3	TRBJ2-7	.	CASSLNRGDEQYF	TGTGCCAGCAGTCTAAACAGGGGGGACGAGCAGTACTTC
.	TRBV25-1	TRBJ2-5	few	CASSDPGGSETQYF	TGTGCCAGCAGTGATCCAGGGGGGTCAGAGACCCAGTACTTC
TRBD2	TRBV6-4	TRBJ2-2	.	CASKERESDTGELFF	TGTGCCAGTAAAGAGCGGGAGAGTGACACCGGGGAGCTGTTTTTT
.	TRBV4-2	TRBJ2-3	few	CASSQGREASDTQYF	TGTGCCAGCAGCCAAGGTCGCGAGGCTTCAGATACGCAGTATTTT
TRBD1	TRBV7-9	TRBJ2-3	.	CASSAAGTAITDTQYF	TGTGCCAGCAGCGCAGCCGGGACAGCTATCACAGATACGCAGTATTTT
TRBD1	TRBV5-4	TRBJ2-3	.	CASRIDRGLNTDTQYF	TGTGCCAGCAGAATTGACAGGGGACTGAACACAGATACGCAGTATTTT
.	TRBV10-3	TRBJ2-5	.	CAIRAGHQETQYF	TGTGCCATCAGAGCAGGTCACCAAGAGACCCAGTACTTC
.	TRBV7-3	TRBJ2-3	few	CASSLTGNTDTQYF	TGTGCCAGCAGCTTAACGGGTAACACAGATACGCAGTATTTT
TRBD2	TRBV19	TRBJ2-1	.	CASSTSSGIYSYNEQFF	TGTGCCAGTAGTACTTCTAGCGGGATTTACTCCTACAATGAGCAGTTCTTC
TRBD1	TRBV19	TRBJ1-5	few	CASKVDRGSPGSPQHF	TGTGCCAGTAAGGTGGACAGGGGCTCCCCCGGATCACCCCAGCATTTT
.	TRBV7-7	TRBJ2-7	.	CASSPGGDGRPYEQYF	TGTGCCAGCAGCCCAGGGGGGGACGGCAGACCCTACGAGCAGTACTTC
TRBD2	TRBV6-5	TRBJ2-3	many	CASSWTSGTDTQYF	TGTGCCAGCAGTTGGACTAGCGGGACAGATACGCAGTATTTT
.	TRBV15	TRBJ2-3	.	CATRTAWAPDTQYF	TGTGCCACCAGGACTGCTTGGGCCCCAGATACGCAGTATTTT
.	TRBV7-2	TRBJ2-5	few	CASSTRVRETQYF	TGTGCCAGCAGCACCAGGGTACGAGAGACCCAGTACTTC
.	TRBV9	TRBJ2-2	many	CASSVGGAFGELFF	TGTGCCAGCAGCGTAGGTGGGGCCTTCGGGGAGCTGTTTTTT
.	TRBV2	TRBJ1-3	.	CASSAGRTTGNTIYF	TGTGCCAGCAGTGCAGGCAGAACTACTGGAAACACCATATATTTT
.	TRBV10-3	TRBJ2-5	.	CAISEPYRQDQETQYF	TGTGCCATCAGTGAGCCGTATCGACAGGACCAAGAGACCCAGTACTTC
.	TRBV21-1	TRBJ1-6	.	CASSTYRTGGRHSPLHF	TGTGCCAGCAGCACCTACCGGACAGGGGGGCGGCATTCACCCCTCCACTTT
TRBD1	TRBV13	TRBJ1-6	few	CASSLGPAGTGFNSPLHF	TGTGCCAGCAGCTTAGGCCCTGCCGGGACAGGCTTTAATTCACCCCTCCACTTT
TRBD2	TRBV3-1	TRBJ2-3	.	CASSQEVPGAGGSTDTQYF	TGTGCCAGCAGCCAAGAGGTCCCCGGGGCGGGGGGGAGCACAGATACGCAGTATTTT
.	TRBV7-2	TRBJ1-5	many	CASSFDSSNQPQHF	TGTGCCAGCAGCTTCGACTCTAGCAATCAGCCCCAGCATTTT
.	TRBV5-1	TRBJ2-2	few	CASSFGQGGTGELFF	TGCGCCAGCAGCTTTGGCCAGGGAGGAACCGGGGAGCTGTTTTTT
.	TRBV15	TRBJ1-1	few	CATSRDWGREAFF	TGTGCCACCAGCAGAGATTGGGGCAGGGAAGCTTTCTTT
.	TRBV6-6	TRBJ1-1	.	CASSAQGSEAFF	TGTGCCAGCTCTGCGCAGGGATCTGAAGCTTTCTTT
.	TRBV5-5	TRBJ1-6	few	CASSLPPWDSPLHF	TGTGCCAGCAGCTTGCCCCCTTGGGATTCACCCCTCCACTTT
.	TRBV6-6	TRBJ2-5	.	CASSYSSGNQETQYF	TGTGCCAGCAGTTACTCATCGGGGAACCAAGAGACCCAGTACTTC
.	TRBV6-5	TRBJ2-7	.	CASSYSMVAGTTYEQYF	TGTGCCAGCAGTTACTCGATGGTCGCAGGCACGACCTACGAGCAGTACTTC
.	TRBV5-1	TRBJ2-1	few	CASSLAVGGLYNEQFF	TGCGCCAGCAGCTTGGCCGTCGGGGGACTTTACAATGAGCAGTTCTTC
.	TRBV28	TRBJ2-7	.	CASTGAGSYEQYF	TGTGCCAGCACAGGGGCAGGGTCCTACGAGCAGTACTTC
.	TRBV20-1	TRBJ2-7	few	CSASLVVDGYEQYF	TGCAGTGCTAGTTTGGTTGTGGATGGGTACGAGCAGTACTTC
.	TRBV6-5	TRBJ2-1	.	CASLAPNSEQFF	TGTGCCTCTCTAGCGCCAAATAGTGAGCAGTTCTTC